This T cell receptor (beta chain) was sequenced during a study of shared clonotypes between healthy human individuals. The V gene lost 6 bases and the J gene lost 3 bases, with 13 bases spanning the gap. Germline-derived CDR1 and CDR2 are MNHEY and SVGAGI. The CDR3 is made up of 14 amino acids. The repertoire was sequenced with immunoSEQ multiplex PCR; TCRdb's copy has only in-frame clones and lacks some. The data contain roughly 2.5 million clones, around nine tenths of them singletons. The sequence derives from a man aged 18 to 29 in good health. The source material was naive CD4+ T cells sorted from blood. The subset denotes: CD45RA+ positively selected. V and J are TRBV6-5 and TRBJ2-3; D perhaps matches TRBD2 (5 bases). The CDR3: CASSQGLKTDTQYF. The DNA of the CDR3 is TGTGCCAGCAGCCAAGGACTTAAAACAGATACGCAGTATTTT.